Below, 2 T cell receptor beta chains from the same sample are listed, as sequenced in a study of blood T cell repertoires in COVID-19. The table came from immunoSEQ multiplex PCR; TCRdb's copy has only in-frame clones and leaves some out. The data show roughly 150,000 clones, 80% seen once. Sample: peripheral blood. Receptors originate from a man aged 60 to 69 with acute or convalescent COVID-19.

V and J are TRBV4-2 and TRBJ2-2, with 7 positions matching TRBD2. The trim removed 3 bases at V and 9 bases at J, leaving 10 bases unmatched. The CDR3 totals 15 residues. In germline, CDR1 is LGHNA, CDR2 YNFKEQ. CDR3 DNA sequence: TGTGCCAGCAGCCAGAGGGACTATACCCCGAGGGAGCTGTTTTTT. This translates into CASSQRDYTPRELFF.

V usage is TRBV28 and J usage is TRBJ1-1; the match to TRBD1 covers 9 bases. The CDR3 is 14 amino acids. Trimming took 6 bases from V and 2 from J; bases not matched to a gene: 4. The germline gives CDR1 MDHEN, CDR2 SYDVKM. The CDR3 bases are TGTGCCAGCAGGGGACAGGGAGCTAACACTGAAGCTTTCTTT. Translated: CASRGQGANTEAFF.